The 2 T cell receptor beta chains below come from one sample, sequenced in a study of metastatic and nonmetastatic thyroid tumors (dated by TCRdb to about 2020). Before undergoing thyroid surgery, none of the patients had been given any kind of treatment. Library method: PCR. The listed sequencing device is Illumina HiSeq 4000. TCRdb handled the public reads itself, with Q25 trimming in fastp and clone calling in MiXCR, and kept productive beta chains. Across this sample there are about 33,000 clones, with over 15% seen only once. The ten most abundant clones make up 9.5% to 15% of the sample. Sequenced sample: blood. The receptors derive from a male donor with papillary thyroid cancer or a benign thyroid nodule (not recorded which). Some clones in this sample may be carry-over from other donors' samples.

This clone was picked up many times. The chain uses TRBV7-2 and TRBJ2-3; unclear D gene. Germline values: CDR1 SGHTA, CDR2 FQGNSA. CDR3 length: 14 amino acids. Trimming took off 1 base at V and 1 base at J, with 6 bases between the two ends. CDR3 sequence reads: CASSLGFRTDTQYF. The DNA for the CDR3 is TGTGCCAGCAGCTTAGGGTTCCGCACAGATACGCAGTATTTT.

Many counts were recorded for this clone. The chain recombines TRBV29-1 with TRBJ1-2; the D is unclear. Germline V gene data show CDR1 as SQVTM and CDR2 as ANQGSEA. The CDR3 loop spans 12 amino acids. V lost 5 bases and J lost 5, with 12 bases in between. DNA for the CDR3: TGCAGCGTTCTACGGCAAGAGTATGGCTACACCTTC. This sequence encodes CSVLRQEYGYTF. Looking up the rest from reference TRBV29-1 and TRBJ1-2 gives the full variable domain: SAVISQKPSRDICQRGTSLTIQCQVDSQVTMMFWYRQQPGQSLTLIATANQGSEATYESGFVIDKFPISRPNLTFSTLTVSNMSPEDSSIYLCSVLRQEYGYTFGSGTRLTVV.